The clone carrying this TCR beta chain has ten or more counts. The antigen is unknown. Using its own MiXCR run on the 5' RACE reads, TCRdb lists one record per CDR3 protein. The data hold around 250,000 distinct CDR3 sequences, with 6.5% observed a single time. Germline V gene lookup returns CDR1 SGHVS and CDR2 FNYEAQ. Between the trimmed V and J ends, which lost 5 bases and 1 base, there was a span of 7 bases. The length of the CDR3 is 13 residues. The sample belongs to a study of identical twins. Every sampled donor was Caucasian and healthy. Notes on the study in general: The presence of invariant MAIT and iNKT cells could partly confound analyses of zero-insertion sequences. Clonotypes of the beta chain that were abundant in cord blood carried fewer insertions (memory repertoires showed none).

This same sample was also part of a study on T cells expressing NK-cell markers.

The receptor comes from a woman aged 18-29 years in good health. The chain has TRBV7-6 and TRBJ2-3, with D unclear. Input material: CD8+ T cells sorted from blood. CDR3 amino acids: CASSPWGTDTQYF. CDR3 nucleotide sequence: TGTGCCAGCAGCCCATGGGGCACAGATACGCAGTATTTT.